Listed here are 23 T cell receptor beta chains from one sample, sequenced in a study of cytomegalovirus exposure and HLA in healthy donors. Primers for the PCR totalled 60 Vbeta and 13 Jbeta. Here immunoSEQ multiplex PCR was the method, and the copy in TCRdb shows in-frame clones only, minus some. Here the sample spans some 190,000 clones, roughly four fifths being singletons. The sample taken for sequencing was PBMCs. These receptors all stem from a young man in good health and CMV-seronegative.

DNA of the CDR3: TGTGCCAGCAGCTTAAATCCAGGGTTAGTGAACACTGAAGCTTTCTTT. This translates into CASSLNPGLVNTEAFF. This sequence joins TRBV11-2 and TRBJ1-1; a possible D gene is TRBD1 (5 bases). The CDR3 extends over 16 amino acids. V was pared by 2 bases and J by 0 bases, with 13 bases between. Germline V gene lookup returns CDR1 SGHAT and CDR2 FQNNGV.

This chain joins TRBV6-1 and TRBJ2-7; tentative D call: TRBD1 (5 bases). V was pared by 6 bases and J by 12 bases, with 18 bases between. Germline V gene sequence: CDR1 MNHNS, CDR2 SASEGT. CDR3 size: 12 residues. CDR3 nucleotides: TGTGCCAGCAGGGGGCAGACATCAGCTCCGTACTTC. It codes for CASRGQTSAPYF.

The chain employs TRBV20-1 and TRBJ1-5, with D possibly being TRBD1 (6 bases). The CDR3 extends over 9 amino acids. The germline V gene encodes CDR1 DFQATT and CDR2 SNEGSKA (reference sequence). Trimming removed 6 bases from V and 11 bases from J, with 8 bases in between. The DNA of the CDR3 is TGCAGTGCAGGGGGGGCCCAGCATTTT. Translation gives CSAGGAQHF.

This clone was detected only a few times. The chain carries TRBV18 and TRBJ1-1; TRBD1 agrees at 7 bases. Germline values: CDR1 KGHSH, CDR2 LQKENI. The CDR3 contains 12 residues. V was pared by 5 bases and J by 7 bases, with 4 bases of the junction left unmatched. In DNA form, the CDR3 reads TGTGCCAGCTCAACCGGACAGGTTGAAGCTTTCTTT. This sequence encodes CASSTGQVEAFF.

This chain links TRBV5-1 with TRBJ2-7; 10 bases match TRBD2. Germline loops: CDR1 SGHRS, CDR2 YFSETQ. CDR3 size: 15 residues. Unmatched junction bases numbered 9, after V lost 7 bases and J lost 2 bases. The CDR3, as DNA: TGCGCCAGCCGACTGAGCGGGAGGGGGACCTACGAGCAGTACTTC. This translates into CASRLSGRGTYEQYF.

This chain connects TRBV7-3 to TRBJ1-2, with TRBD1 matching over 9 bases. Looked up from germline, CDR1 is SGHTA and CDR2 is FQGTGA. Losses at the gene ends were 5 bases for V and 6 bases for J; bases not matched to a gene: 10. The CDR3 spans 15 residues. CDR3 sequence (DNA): TGTGCCAGCAGCCCGACACAGGGGGCTCTGGATGGCTACACCTTC. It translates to CASSPTQGALDGYTF. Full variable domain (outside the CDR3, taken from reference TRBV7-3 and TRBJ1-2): GAGVSQTPSNKVTEKGKYVELRCDPISGHTALYWYRQSLGQGPEFLIYFQGTGAADDSGLPNDRFFAVRPEGSVSTLKIQRTERGDSAVYLCASSPTQGALDGYTFGSGTRLTVV.

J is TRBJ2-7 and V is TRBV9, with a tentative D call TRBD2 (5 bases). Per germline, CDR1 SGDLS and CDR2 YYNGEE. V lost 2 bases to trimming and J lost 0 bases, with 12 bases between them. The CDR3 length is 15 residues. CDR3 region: CASSVHPGISYEQYF. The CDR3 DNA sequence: TGTGCCAGCAGCGTCCATCCGGGGATCTCCTACGAGCAGTACTTC.

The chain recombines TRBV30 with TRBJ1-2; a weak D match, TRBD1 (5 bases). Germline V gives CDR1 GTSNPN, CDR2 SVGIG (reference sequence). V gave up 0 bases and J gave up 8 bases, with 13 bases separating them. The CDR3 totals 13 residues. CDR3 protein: CAWSVPGGLGYTF. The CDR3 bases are TGTGCCTGGAGTGTACCGGGGGGACTCGGCTACACCTTC.

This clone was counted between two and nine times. CDR3 protein: CASSRGGSYNSPLHF. The CDR3 DNA reads TGTGCCAGCAGCCGCGGAGGGTCCTATAATTCACCCCTCCACTTT. This chain joins TRBV6-1 and TRBJ1-6; no definite D call. Trimming cost V 6 bases and J 1 base, with 10 bases left between them. Germline-derived CDR1 and CDR2 are MNHNS and SASEGT. The CDR3 has 15 residues.

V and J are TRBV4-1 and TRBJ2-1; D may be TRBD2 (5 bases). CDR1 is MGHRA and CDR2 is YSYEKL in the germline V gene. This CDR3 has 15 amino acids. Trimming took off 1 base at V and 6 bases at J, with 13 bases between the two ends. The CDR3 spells CASSQVPSAVNEQFF. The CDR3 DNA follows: TGCGCCAGCAGCCAAGTACCCTCAGCGGTCAATGAGCAGTTCTTC.

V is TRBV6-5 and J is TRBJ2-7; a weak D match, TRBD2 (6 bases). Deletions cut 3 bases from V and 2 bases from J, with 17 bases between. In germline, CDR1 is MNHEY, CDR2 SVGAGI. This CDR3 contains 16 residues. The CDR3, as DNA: TGTGCCAGCAGTTATGGCCCCAAGGGCGGGACCTACGAGCAGTACTTC. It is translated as CASSYGPKGGTYEQYF.

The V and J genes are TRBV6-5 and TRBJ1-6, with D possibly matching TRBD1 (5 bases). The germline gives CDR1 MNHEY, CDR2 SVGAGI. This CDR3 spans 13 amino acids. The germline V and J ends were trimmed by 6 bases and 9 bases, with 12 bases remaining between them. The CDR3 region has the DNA TGTGCCAGCAGATCAGACAGTTCTTCACCCCTCCACTTT. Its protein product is CASRSDSSSPLHF.

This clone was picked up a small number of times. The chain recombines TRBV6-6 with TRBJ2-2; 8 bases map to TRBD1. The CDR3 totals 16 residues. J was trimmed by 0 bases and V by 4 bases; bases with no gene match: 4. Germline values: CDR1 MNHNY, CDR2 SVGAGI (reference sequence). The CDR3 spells CASSLTGAANTGELFF. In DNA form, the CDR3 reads TGTGCCAGCAGTTTGACAGGGGCTGCGAACACCGGGGAGCTGTTTTTT.

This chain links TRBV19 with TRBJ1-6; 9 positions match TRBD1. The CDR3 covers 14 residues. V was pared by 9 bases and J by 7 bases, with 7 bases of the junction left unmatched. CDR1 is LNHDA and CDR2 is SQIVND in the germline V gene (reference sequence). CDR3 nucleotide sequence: TGTGCCAGCGGGACAGGGAGTTTGAATTCACCCCTCCACTTT. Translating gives CASGTGSLNSPLHF.

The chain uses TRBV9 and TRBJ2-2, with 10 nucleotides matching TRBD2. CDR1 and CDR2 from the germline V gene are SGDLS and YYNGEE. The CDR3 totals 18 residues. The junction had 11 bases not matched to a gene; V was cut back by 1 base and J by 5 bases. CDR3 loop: CASSVSSGRASGTGELFF. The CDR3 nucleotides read TGTGCCAGCAGCGTATCGAGCGGGAGGGCCAGTGGTACCGGGGAGCTGTTTTTT.

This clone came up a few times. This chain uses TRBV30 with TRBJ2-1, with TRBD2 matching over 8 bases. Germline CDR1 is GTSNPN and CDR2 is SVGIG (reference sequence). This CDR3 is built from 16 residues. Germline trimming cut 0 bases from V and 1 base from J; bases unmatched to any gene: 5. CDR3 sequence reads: CAWSVGASGSYNEQFF. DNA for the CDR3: TGTGCCTGGAGTGTAGGAGCTAGCGGGTCCTACAATGAGCAGTTCTTC.

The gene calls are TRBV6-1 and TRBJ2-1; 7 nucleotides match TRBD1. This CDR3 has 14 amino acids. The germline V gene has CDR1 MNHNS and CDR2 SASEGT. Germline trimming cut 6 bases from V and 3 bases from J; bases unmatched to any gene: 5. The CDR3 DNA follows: TGTGCCAGCAGCACCGGGACAGACTACAATGAGCAGTTCTTC. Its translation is CASSTGTDYNEQFF.

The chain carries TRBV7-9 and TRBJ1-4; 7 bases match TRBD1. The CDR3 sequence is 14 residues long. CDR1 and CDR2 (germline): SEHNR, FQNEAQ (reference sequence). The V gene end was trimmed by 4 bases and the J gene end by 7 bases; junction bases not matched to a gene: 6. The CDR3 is CASSSGGLREKLFF. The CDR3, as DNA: TGTGCCAGCAGCTCAGGGGGTCTACGTGAAAAACTGTTTTTT.

DNA of the CDR3: TGTGCCAGCAGACCTACGGCTAGCGGGAGGGCGGGTGAGCAGTTCTTC. It encodes CASRPTASGRAGEQFF. The chain uses TRBV6-4 and TRBJ2-1, with 12 positions matching TRBD2. The CDR3 has 16 residues. J gave up 9 bases and V 6 bases, and 12 bases lay outside the gene matches. Germline V gives CDR1 MRHNA, CDR2 SNTAGT.

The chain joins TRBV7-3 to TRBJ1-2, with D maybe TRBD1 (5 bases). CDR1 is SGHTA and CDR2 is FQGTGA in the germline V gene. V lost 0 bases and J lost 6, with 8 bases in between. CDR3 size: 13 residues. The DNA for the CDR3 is TGTGCCAGCAGCTTAACGGGAGGGGATGGCTACACCTTC. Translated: CASSLTGGDGYTF.

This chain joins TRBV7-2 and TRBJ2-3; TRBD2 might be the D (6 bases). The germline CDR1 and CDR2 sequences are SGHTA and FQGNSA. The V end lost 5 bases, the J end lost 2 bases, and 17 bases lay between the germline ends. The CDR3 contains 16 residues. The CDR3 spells CASSSTSRISTDTQYF. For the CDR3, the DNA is TGTGCCAGCAGCAGCACTAGCCGAATCTCCACAGATACGCAGTATTTT.

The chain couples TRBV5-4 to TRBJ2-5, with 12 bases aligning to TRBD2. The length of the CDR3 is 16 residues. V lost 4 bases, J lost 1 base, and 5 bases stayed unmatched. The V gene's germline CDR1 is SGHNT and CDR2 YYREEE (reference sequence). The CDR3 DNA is TGTGCCAGCAGCCCCCAACTAGCGGGGGGCCAAGAGACCCAGTACTTC. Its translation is CASSPQLAGGQETQYF.

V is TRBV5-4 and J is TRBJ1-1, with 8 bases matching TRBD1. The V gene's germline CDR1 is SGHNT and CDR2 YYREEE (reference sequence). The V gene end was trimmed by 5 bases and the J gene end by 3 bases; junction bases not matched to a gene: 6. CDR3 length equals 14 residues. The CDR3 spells CASSPPDRDTEAFF. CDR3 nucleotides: TGTGCCAGCAGTCCCCCGGACAGGGACACTGAAGCTTTCTTT.